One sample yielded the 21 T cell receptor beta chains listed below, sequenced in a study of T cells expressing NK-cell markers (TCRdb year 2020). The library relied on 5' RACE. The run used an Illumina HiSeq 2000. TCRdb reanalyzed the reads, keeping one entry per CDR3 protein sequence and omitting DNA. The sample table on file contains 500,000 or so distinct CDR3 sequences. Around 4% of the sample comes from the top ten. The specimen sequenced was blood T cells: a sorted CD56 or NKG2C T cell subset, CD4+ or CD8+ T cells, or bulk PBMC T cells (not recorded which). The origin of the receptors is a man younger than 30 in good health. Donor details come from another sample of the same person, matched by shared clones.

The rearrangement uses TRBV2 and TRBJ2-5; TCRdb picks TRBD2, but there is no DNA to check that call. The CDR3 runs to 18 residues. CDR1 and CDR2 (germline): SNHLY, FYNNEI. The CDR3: CASSGLPGTTLAKETQYF.

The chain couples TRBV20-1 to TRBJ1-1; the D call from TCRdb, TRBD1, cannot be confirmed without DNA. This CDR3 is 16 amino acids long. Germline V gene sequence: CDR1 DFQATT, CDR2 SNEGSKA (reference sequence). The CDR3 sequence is CSARATGTGGSTEAFF.

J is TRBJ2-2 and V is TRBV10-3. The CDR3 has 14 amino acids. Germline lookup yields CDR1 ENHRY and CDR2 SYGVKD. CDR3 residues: CAIQGGSNTGELFF.

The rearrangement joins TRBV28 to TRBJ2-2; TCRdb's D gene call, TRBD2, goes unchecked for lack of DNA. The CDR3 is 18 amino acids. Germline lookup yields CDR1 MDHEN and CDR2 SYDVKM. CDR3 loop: CASSRQLVAGTPTGELFF.

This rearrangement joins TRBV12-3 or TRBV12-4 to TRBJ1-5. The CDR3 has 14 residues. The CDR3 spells CASSLGQASGSQHF.

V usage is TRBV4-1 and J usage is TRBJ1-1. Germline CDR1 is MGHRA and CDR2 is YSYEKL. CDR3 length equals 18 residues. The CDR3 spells CASSQDGPSRIRNTEAFF.

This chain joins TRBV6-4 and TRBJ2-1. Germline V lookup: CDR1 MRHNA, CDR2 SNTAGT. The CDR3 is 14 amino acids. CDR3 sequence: CASSATSSYNEQFF.

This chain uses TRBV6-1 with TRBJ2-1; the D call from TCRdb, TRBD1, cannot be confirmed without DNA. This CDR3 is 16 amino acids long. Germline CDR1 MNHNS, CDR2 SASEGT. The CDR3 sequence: CASRAGASWGGDEQFF.

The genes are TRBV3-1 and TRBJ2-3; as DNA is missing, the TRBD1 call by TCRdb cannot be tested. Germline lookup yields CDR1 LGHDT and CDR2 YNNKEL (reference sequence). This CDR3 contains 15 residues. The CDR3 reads CASSRLTGSTDTQYF.

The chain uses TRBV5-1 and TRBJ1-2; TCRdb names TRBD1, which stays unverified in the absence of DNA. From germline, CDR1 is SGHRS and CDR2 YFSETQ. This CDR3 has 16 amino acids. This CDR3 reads CASSPAGRGTDYGYTF.

CDR3 in amino acids: CASSLGGLLNEQFF. V gene TRBV11-2 combines with J gene TRBJ2-1. Germline CDR1 reads SGHAT; CDR2 reads FQNNGV. The CDR3 has 14 amino acids.

CDR3 loop: CATSDHGQGRWSEQFF. V is TRBV24-1 and J is TRBJ2-1; absent DNA, TCRdb's TRBD1 call cannot be checked. Per germline, CDR1 KGHDR and CDR2 SFDVKD. The CDR3 contains 16 residues.

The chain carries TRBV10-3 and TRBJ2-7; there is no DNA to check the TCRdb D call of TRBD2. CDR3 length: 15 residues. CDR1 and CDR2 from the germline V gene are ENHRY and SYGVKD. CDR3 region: CAISESPAEAGEQYF.

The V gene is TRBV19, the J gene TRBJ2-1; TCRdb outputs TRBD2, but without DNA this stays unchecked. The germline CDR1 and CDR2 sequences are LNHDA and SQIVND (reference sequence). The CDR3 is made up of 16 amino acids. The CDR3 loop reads CASSIVDASPKGEQFF.

The CDR3 spells CASSLEHPRGNEQFF. The chain recombines TRBV5-1 with TRBJ2-1; absent DNA, TCRdb's TRBD1 call cannot be checked. The germline V gene encodes CDR1 SGHRS and CDR2 YFSETQ. There are 15 residues in the CDR3.

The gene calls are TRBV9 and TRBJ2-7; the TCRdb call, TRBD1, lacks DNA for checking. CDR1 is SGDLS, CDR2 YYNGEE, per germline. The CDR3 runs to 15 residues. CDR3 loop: CASSVEVGPSDEQYF. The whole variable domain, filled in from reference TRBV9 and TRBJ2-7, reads DSGVTQTPKHLITATGQRVTLRCSPRSGDLSVYWYQQSLDQGLQFLIQYYNGEERAKGNILERFSAQQFPDLHSELNLSSLELGDSALYFCASSVEVGPSDEQYFGPGTRLTVT.

The CDR3: CSVEGTSAEQYF. This sequence joins TRBV29-1 and TRBJ2-7; no DNA is available, so the TRBD2 call from TCRdb remains unchecked. This CDR3 comprises 12 residues. Germline V gene sequence: CDR1 SQVTM, CDR2 ANQGSEA.

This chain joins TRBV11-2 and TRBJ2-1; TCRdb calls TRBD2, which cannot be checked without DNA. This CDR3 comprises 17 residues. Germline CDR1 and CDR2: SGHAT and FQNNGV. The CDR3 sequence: CASSLGGLARSYNEQFF. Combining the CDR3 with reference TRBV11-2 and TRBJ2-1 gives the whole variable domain EAGVAQSPRYKIIEKRQSVAFWCNPISGHATLYWYQQILGQGPKLLIQFQNNGVVDDSQLPKDRFSAERLKGVDSTLKIQPAKLEDSAVYLCASSLGGLARSYNEQFFGPGTRLTVL.

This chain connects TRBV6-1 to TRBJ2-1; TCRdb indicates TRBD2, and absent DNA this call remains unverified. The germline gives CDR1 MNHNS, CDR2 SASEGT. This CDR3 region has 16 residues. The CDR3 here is CASSEGTSVTYNEQFF.

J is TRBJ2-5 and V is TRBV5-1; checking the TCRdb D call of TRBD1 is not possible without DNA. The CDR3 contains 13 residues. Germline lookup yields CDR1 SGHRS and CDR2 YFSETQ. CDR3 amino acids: CASKEGVGETQYF. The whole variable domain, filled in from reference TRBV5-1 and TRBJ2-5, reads KAGVTQTPRYLIKTRGQQVTLSCSPISGHRSVSWYQQTPGQGLQFLFEYFSETQRNKGNFPGRFSGRQFSNSRSEMNVSTLELGDSALYLCASKEGVGETQYFGPGTRLLVL.

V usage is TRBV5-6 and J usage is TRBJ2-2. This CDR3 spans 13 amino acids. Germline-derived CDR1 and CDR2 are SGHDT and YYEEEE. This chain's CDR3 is CASSPPLSGELFF.